These 17 T cell receptor beta chains originate from one sample sequenced in a study of vaccination and CD4 T cells after COVID-19. The Oncomine TCR Beta short-read assay was applied to DNA of cultured CD4+ T cells. TCRdb analysed the PCR reads with MiXCR anew, one entry per CDR3 protein. The sample records about 15,000 distinct CDR3 sequences, more than 45% being singletons. Treatment of the sample: roughly 10-day PBMC culture with coronavirus spike peptide pools or control peptides (ViraFEST assay). For these receptors, no antigen is known. The specimen sequenced was CD4+ T cells from blood, cultured in vitro. The receptors were sampled from a human donor who had recovered from COVID-19.

Here the CDR3 reads CAISPGVKETQYF. CDR3 DNA: TGTGCCATCAGTCCGGGGGTAAAAGAGACCCAGTACTTC. The V gene is TRBV10-3, the J gene TRBJ2-5, with D perhaps TRBD2 (6 bases). The CDR3 is 13 residues long. Trimming took off 5 bases at V and 3 bases at J, with 10 bases between the two ends. Germline V gene sequence: CDR1 ENHRY, CDR2 SYGVKD.

The J gene is TRBJ1-2, the V gene TRBV6-1, with 7 positions matching TRBD1. V shed 7 bases, J shed 0 bases, and the junction held 8 bases outside the gene matches. The CDR3 runs 15 residues. Germline assignment: CDR1 MNHNS and CDR2 SASEGT. The CDR3 reads CASTDRSWANYGYTF. In nucleotides, the CDR3 is TGTGCCAGCACGGACAGGTCGTGGGCTAACTATGGCTACACCTTC.

This rearrangement joins TRBV12-3 or TRBV12-4 to TRBJ1-6; 10 nucleotides agree with TRBD1. The CDR3 extends over 15 amino acids. J gave up 10 bases and V 7 bases, and 10 bases lay outside the gene matches. The CDR3 protein is CASTKETGGVSPLHF. The CDR3, as DNA: TGTGCCAGCACCAAGGAGACAGGGGGCGTCTCACCCCTCCACTTT.

This chain connects TRBV21-1 to TRBJ2-7; the table calls TRBD1, which could not be checked here. TRBV21-1 is labeled a pseudogene. This CDR3 comprises 11 residues. The CDR3: CASLSPLEQYF. The CDR3 DNA reads as TGTGCCAGCCTATCCCCCCTCGAGCAGTACTTC.

The genes are TRBV7-3 and TRBJ2-7; 9 nucleotides align to TRBD2. The CDR3 is made up of 14 amino acids. Germline-derived CDR1 and CDR2 are SGHTA and FQGTGA. The J segment lost 7 bases and the V segment lost 2 bases, leaving 6 bases of the junction unmatched. The CDR3 spells CASSLAGLAREQYF. Written as DNA, the CDR3 is TGTGCCAGCAGCTTAGCCGGACTAGCGCGAGAGCAGTACTTC.

This rearrangement joins TRBV10-3 to TRBJ1-2; 7 nucleotides align to TRBD1. V was pared by 10 bases and J by 4 bases, with 6 bases of the junction left unmatched. The CDR3 contains 12 residues. CDR1 and CDR2 (germline): ENHRY, SYGVKD. CDR3 DNA sequence: TGTGCCACCGAGACAGGGACCTATGGCTACACCTTC. It is translated as CATETGTYGYTF.

The rearrangement joins TRBV20-1 to TRBJ2-7; tentatively, D is TRBD1 (6 bases). CDR1 and CDR2 from the germline V gene are DFQATT and SNEGSKA (reference sequence). V lost 6 bases to trimming and J lost 0 bases, with 9 bases between them. The CDR3 runs 12 residues. The CDR3 protein is CSADSGSYEQYF. In nucleotides, the CDR3 is TGCAGTGCGGACAGCGGCTCCTACGAGCAGTACTTC.

Written as DNA, the CDR3 is TGTGCCAGCACTCTTAATGGGGGGACCTACGAGCAGTACTTC. Amino acid sequence: CASTLNGGTYEQYF. The rearrangement joins TRBV6-1 to TRBJ2-7; a weak D match, TRBD2 (6 bases). This CDR3 contains 14 residues. Deletions cut 7 bases from V and 2 bases from J, with 15 bases between. Per the germline V gene, CDR1 is MNHNS and CDR2 is SASEGT.

The chain employs TRBV20-1 and TRBJ1-2; the match to TRBD1 covers 7 bases. After removal of 6 bases from V and 5 bases from J, the junction contained 15 bases not matched to a gene. This CDR3 is 15 amino acids long. Germline assignment: CDR1 DFQATT and CDR2 SNEGSKA (reference sequence). The CDR3 spells CSAPRGTAGGYGYTF. The DNA of the CDR3 is TGCAGTGCCCCCCGGGGGACAGCCGGAGGATATGGCTACACCTTC.

The chain recombines TRBV24-1 with TRBJ2-1; D unclear. In germline, CDR1 is KGHDR, CDR2 SFDVKD. The CDR3 runs 13 residues. The ends were cut back, 4 bases at V and 4 bases at J, with 7 bases in the middle. The CDR3: CATSEGGYNEQFF. CDR3 bases: TGTGCCACCAGTGAAGGTGGGTACAATGAGCAGTTCTTC.

The table lists this clonotype with a few counts. The rearrangement joins TRBV6-2 or TRBV6-3 to TRBJ2-1, with 15 nucleotides matching TRBD2. V trimming: 4 bases; J trimming: 0 bases; junction bases outside the gene matches: 13. CDR1 and CDR2 from the germline V gene are MNHEY and SVGEGT. This CDR3 has 21 residues. For the CDR3, the DNA is TGTGCCAGCAGTTCCCGGACTAGCGGGAGGGCCTATTCCAGCTCCTACAATGAGCAGTTCTTC. This encodes CASSSRTSGRAYSSSYNEQFF.

V usage is TRBV7-9 and J usage is TRBJ1-1; D remains unclear. The CDR3 sequence is 13 residues long. The germline CDR1 and CDR2 sequences are SEHNR and FQNEAQ (reference sequence). V lost 8 bases and J 2 bases, leaving 12 bases between the germline ends. In DNA form, the CDR3 reads TGTGCCAGCGCTCTACAACTCAACACTGAAGCTTTCTTT. Its translation: CASALQLNTEAFF.

There are a few counts of this clonotype. This chain joins TRBV27 and TRBJ2-7, with 11 bases fitting TRBD1. The CDR3 length is 15 residues. Germline values: CDR1 MNHEY, CDR2 SMNVEV (reference sequence). J was trimmed by 2 bases and V by 8 bases; bases with no gene match: 8. CDR3 sequence (DNA): TGTGCCAGCGGAGCTGGGACAGGGGGAACCTACGAGCAGTACTTC. Translating it yields CASGAGTGGTYEQYF.

This clonotype occurred a few times. This chain connects TRBV30 to TRBJ1-5; 7 positions match TRBD1. CDR3 length: 14 amino acids. CDR1 GTSNPN and CDR2 SVGIG come from the germline V gene (reference sequence). V trimming: 2 bases; J trimming: 7 bases; junction bases outside the gene matches: 8. The CDR3 loop reads CAWSLTGDWQPQHF. CDR3 nucleotide sequence: TGTGCCTGGAGTCTAACAGGGGATTGGCAGCCCCAGCATTTT.

The chain employs TRBV20-1 and TRBJ2-7; 11 nucleotides align to TRBD2. J lost 6 bases, V lost 0 bases, and 13 bases had no gene match. The CDR3 runs to 17 residues. CDR1 DFQATT and CDR2 SNEGSKA come from the germline V gene (reference sequence). The CDR3, as DNA: TGCAGTGCTAGAGATCCGTTAGCGGGAGGGGCCGGGGGCGAGCAGTACTTC. Residues: CSARDPLAGGAGGEQYF.

This clonotype appeared a few times. The gene calls are TRBV20-1 and TRBJ1-5, with D tentatively TRBD1 (5 bases). This CDR3 has 13 amino acids. Between the trimmed V and J ends, which lost 1 base and 6 bases, there was a span of 10 bases. Germline CDR1 DFQATT, CDR2 SNEGSKA (reference sequence). CDR3 sequence reads: CSARGPDSQPQHF. CDR3 DNA sequence: TGCAGTGCTAGAGGTCCTGACAGTCAGCCCCAGCATTTT.

This clonotype was counted only a few times. The chain has TRBV30 and TRBJ2-5, with 9 bases that match TRBD1. The germline CDR1 and CDR2 sequences are GTSNPN and SVGIG (reference sequence). Trimming took 6 bases from V and 5 from J; bases not matched to a gene: 7. The CDR3 length is 13 residues. This chain's CDR3 is CACIRTGAETQYF. In nucleotides, the CDR3 is TGTGCCTGCATCAGGACAGGGGCTGAGACCCAGTACTTC.